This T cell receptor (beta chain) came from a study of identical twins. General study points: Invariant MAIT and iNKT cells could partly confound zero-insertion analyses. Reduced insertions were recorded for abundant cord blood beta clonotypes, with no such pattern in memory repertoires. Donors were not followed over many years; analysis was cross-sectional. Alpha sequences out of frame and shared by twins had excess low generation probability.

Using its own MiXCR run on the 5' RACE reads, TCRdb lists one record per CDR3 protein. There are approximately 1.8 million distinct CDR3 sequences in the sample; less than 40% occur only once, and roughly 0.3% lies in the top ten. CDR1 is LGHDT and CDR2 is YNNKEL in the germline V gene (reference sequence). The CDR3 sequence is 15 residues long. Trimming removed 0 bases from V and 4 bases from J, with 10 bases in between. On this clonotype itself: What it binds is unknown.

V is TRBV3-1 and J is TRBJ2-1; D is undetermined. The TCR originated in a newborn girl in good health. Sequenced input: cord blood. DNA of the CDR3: TGTGCCAGCAGCCAAGAGGTGGGTCGTTACAATGAGCAGTTCTTC. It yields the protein CASSQEVGRYNEQFF.